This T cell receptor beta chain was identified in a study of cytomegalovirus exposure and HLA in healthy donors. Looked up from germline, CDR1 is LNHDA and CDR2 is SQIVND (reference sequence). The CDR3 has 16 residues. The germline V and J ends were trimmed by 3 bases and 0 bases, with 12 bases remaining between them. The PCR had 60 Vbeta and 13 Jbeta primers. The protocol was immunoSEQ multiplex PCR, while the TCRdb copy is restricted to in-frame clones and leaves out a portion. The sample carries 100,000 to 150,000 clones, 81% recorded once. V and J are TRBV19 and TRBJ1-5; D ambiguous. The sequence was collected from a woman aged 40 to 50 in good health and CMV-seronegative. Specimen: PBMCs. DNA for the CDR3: TGTGCCAGTAGTATGGAAAGACTTTATAGCAATCAGCCCCAGCATTTT. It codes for CASSMERLYSNQPQHF.